Listed below are T cell receptor beta chains from one sample, sequenced in a study of blood T cell repertoires in COVID-19. Sequencing used immunoSEQ multiplex PCR; TCRdb keeps in-frame clones, though not all of them. The top ten hold almost 9.5% of the sample, which has about 280,000 clones, over 75% seen once. The sequencing sample was made of peripheral blood. The receptors here all came from a man aged 18 to 30 with active or convalescent COVID-19. Both conserved end residues are part of each CDR3. A D gene is named only where the DNA matches it firmly. Size values are once, few and many counts, or a class for expanded clones, and some rows have none.

D: TRBD1
J: TRBJ1-6
size: .
V: TRBV5-6
DNA: TGTGCCAGCAGCTTTGACACAGGGGCTAATTCACCCCTCCACTTT
CDR3: CASSFDTGANSPLHF

D: TRBD1
J: TRBJ1-2
size: .
V: TRBV7-9
DNA: TGTGCCAGTGACGACGGACAGGTGAACTATGGCTACACCTTC
CDR3: CASDDGQVNYGYTF

D: TRBD1
J: TRBJ2-5
size: .
V: TRBV5-6
DNA: TGTGCCAGCAGCATCGGGACAGGGTACGAGACCCAGTACTTC
CDR3: CASSIGTGYETQYF

D: TRBD2
J: TRBJ2-7
size: once
V: TRBV6-5
DNA: TGTGCCAGTAAGAGGACTAGCGGGGTCTACGAGCAGTACTTC
CDR3: CASKRTSGVYEQYF

D: TRBD1
J: TRBJ1-4
size: .
V: TRBV11-2
DNA: TGTGCCAGCAGCTTCGGACAGGGGGCCCGAAAACTGTTTTTT
CDR3: CASSFGQGARKLFF

D: .
J: TRBJ2-7
size: .
V: TRBV7-8
DNA: TGTGCCAGCACCGCGTCGGGTTACGAGCAGTACTTC
CDR3: CASTASGYEQYF

D: .
J: TRBJ2-7
size: .
V: TRBV3-1/TRBV3-2
DNA: TGTGCCAGCAGCCAAGTGGCCAACTCCTACGAGCAGTACTTC
CDR3: CASSQVANSYEQYF

D: .
J: TRBJ2-7
size: .
V: TRBV29-1
DNA: TGCAGCGTAGGGACAAAGCCCTACGAGCAGTACTTC
CDR3: CSVGTKPYEQYF

D: TRBD1
J: TRBJ1-3
size: .
V: TRBV9
DNA: TGTGCCAGCAGCGTAGGGGCCGAGACAGGGTACGGAAACACCATATATTTT
CDR3: CASSVGAETGYGNTIYF

D: TRBD1
J: TRBJ2-5
size: .
V: TRBV5-6
DNA: TGTGCCAGCAGCTTTGGTTCGGGACAGGGTCAAGAGACCCAGTACTTC
CDR3: CASSFGSGQGQETQYF

D: .
J: TRBJ1-2
size: once
V: TRBV19
DNA: TGTGCCAGTAGTATCCCAGGGCCAAAGAACTATGGCTACACCTTC
CDR3: CASSIPGPKNYGYTF

D: .
J: TRBJ2-3
size: .
V: TRBV12-3/TRBV12-4
DNA: TGTGCCAGCAGTTCCTCACAAGCAGATACGCAGTATTTT
CDR3: CASSSSQADTQYF

D: TRBD2
J: TRBJ2-7
size: .
V: TRBV5-1
DNA: TGCGCCAGCAGCTTAGGACTAGCCCCCACCTACGAGCAGTACTTC
CDR3: CASSLGLAPTYEQYF

D: .
J: TRBJ2-1
size: .
V: TRBV6-1
DNA: TGTGCCAGCAGTGAAATCCGGACAGACCTATACAATGAGCAGTTCTTC
CDR3: CASSEIRTDLYNEQFF

D: .
J: TRBJ1-1
size: .
V: TRBV11-3
DNA: TGTGCCATAGGCCAGGGGTCGGGCACTGAAGCTTTCTTT
CDR3: CAIGQGSGTEAFF

D: .
J: TRBJ1-2
size: .
V: TRBV5-3
DNA: TGTGCCAGAAGCTTGGTCTTCAGGGGAGTTTGTGGCTACACCTTC
CDR3: CARSLVFRGVCGYTF

D: .
J: TRBJ2-7
size: .
V: TRBV7-2
DNA: TGTGCCAGCAGCTTTTCTGACGGGAGCTACGAGCAGTACTTC
CDR3: CASSFSDGSYEQYF

D: .
J: TRBJ2-5
size: .
V: TRBV10-2
DNA: TGCGCCAGCAGTGCAGGGTGGTCCGAGACCCAGTACTTC
CDR3: CASSAGWSETQYF

D: .
J: TRBJ1-1
size: .
V: TRBV23-1
DNA: TGCGCCAGCAGGGCCCTCCCGAACACTGAAGCTTTCTTT
CDR3: CASRALPNTEAFF

D: .
J: TRBJ2-2
size: .
V: TRBV21-1
DNA: TGTGCCAGCAGCAAAAGTGGGCAGGGGGCGTCTGTTATCACCGGGGAGCTGTTTTTT
CDR3: CASSKSGQGASVITGELFF

D: .
J: TRBJ1-1
size: .
V: TRBV19
DNA: TGTGCCAGTAGTATGACAGGTTTGAACACTGAAGCTTTCTTT
CDR3: CASSMTGLNTEAFF

D: TRBD1
J: TRBJ1-1
size: .
V: TRBV5-4
DNA: TGTGCCAGCAGCCAAACCGGGACAGCGACTTTCTTT
CDR3: CASSQTGTATFF

D: .
J: TRBJ1-1
size: .
V: TRBV9
DNA: TGTGCCAGCAGCGTAGACGGGGGGGCAGTGGTGAACACTGAAGCTTTCTTT
CDR3: CASSVDGGAVVNTEAFF

D: TRBD1
J: TRBJ1-2
size: few
V: TRBV7-3
DNA: TGTGCCAGCAGCTCGGCAGGGGGCGCGGGTGGCTACACCTTC
CDR3: CASSSAGGAGGYTF

D: .
J: TRBJ2-3
size: .
V: TRBV27
DNA: TGTGCCAGCAGTTTATGGCAAACCTTCACAGATACGCAGTATTTT
CDR3: CASSLWQTFTDTQYF

D: TRBD1
J: TRBJ1-2
size: .
V: TRBV7-9
DNA: TGTGCCAGCTCGGGGACAGGGACAGAGGAGGATGGCTACACCTTC
CDR3: CASSGTGTEEDGYTF

D: TRBD1
J: TRBJ1-2
size: .
V: TRBV5-6
DNA: TGTGCCAGCAGCGACGGGACAGGGATCCATGGCTACACCTTC
CDR3: CASSDGTGIHGYTF

D: .
J: TRBJ2-1
size: .
V: TRBV18
DNA: TGTGCCAGCTCAGCGGGACGGCCCGAGGTCAATGAGCAGTTCTTC
CDR3: CASSAGRPEVNEQFF

D: TRBD2
J: TRBJ2-2
size: .
V: TRBV29-1
DNA: TGCAGCGTGAATCTAGCGGGGGGACTCACCGGGGAGCTGTTTTTT
CDR3: CSVNLAGGLTGELFF

D: TRBD1
J: TRBJ2-5
size: .
V: TRBV10-3
DNA: TGTGCCATCAGTGAGTCAGACAGGGGTATAGAGGAGACCCAGTACTTC
CDR3: CAISESDRGIEETQYF

D: TRBD2
J: TRBJ2-5
size: .
V: TRBV2
DNA: TGTGCCAGCAGTGAAGTGGCTAGCGGGGGCCAAGAGACCCAGTACTTC
CDR3: CASSEVASGGQETQYF

D: .
J: TRBJ2-1
size: .
V: TRBV6-5
DNA: TGTGCCAGCAGTCCATTCCCGACGGACATTTTAAAGTTCTTC
CDR3: CASSPFPTDILKFF

D: .
J: TRBJ2-2
size: few
V: TRBV4-1
DNA: TGCGCCAGCAGCCAAGTCGAGCATAGTTCCGGGGAGCTGTTTTTT
CDR3: CASSQVEHSSGELFF

D: .
J: TRBJ2-4
size: .
V: TRBV11-3
DNA: TGTGCCAGCAGCCTATCGATGGTATTAGCCAAAAACATTCAGTACTTC
CDR3: CASSLSMVLAKNIQYF

D: TRBD1
J: TRBJ1-4
size: .
V: TRBV2
DNA: TGTGCCAGCAGGGGACAGGGGGATGAAAAACTGTTTTTT
CDR3: CASRGQGDEKLFF

D: TRBD1
J: TRBJ2-5
size: .
V: TRBV9
DNA: TGTGCCAGCAGCAACCCGGGGACAGGCGAAGAGACCCAGTACTTC
CDR3: CASSNPGTGEETQYF

D: .
J: TRBJ2-1
size: .
V: TRBV13
DNA: TGTGCCAGCAGCTCTAGGCGGGGTTTCAATGAGCAGTTCTTC
CDR3: CASSSRRGFNEQFF

D: .
J: TRBJ1-2
size: .
V: TRBV5-1
DNA: TGCGCCAGCAGCCGGGAACTTGCGCACTATGGCTACACCTTC
CDR3: CASSRELAHYGYTF

D: TRBD2
J: TRBJ2-5
size: .
V: TRBV18
DNA: TGTGCCAGCTCACCCCGGCTAGCGGGGGGTCCACAAGAGACCCAGTACTTC
CDR3: CASSPRLAGGPQETQYF

D: .
J: TRBJ1-5
size: once
V: TRBV11-2
DNA: TGTGCCAGCAGCTCGGACAGCCAGAATCAGCCCCAGCATTTT
CDR3: CASSSDSQNQPQHF